This TCR beta chain came from a study of blood T cell repertoires in COVID-19. Study context: Samples of COVID-19 (acute and convalescent) were obtained from the United States, Italy and Spain. Sources were T cells, B-cell-depleted T cells, or PBMCs; the material itself was cDNA or gDNA.

The Seattle patients joined while their infection was active and were tracked longitudinally afterward. Authors' processing steps: Nucleated cell counts were estimated from reference gene primer amplification. Measured with immunoSEQ multiplex PCR; TCRdb has only the in-frame clones, and not every one. The V and J calls and the clone size are those of that table, but D and trimming were determined from the DNA. Of fewer than 400,000 clones listed, 90% are singletons. Input material: peripheral blood. The source of this sequence is a woman in her thirties with COVID-19, enrolled during active disease.

The CDR3 coding sequence is TGTGCCATCAGCTTCTCTAGCGGGAGGCCAAACCTGGAGACCCAGTACTTC. Amino acids: CAISFSSGRPNLETQYF. J is TRBJ2-5 and V is TRBV10-3; 11 positions agree with TRBD2. After removal of 6 bases from V and 5 bases from J, the junction contained 14 bases not matched to a gene. Germline V gene sequence: CDR1 ENHRY, CDR2 SYGVKD. The CDR3 contains 17 residues.